The clone carrying this T cell receptor beta chain has more than one count but fewer than ten. Its antigen remains unknown. V lost 1 base to trimming and J lost 4 bases; unmatched junction nucleotides: 10. Germline-derived CDR1 and CDR2 are MDHEN and SYDVKM. This CDR3 region has 17 residues. This entry comes from a study of cytomegalovirus exposure and HLA in healthy donors. Findings of the study overall: Within a later analysis, the majority of CMV-associated TCR beta chains appeared HLA-restricted. The productive fraction for most TCR beta V segments was about 90% or about 30% in an earlier analysis. The study designated 150 to 200 TCR beta chains cytomegalovirus-associated.

Researchers ran the PCR with 60 Vbeta and 13 Jbeta primers. Profiled with immunoSEQ multiplex PCR; TCRdb holds only in-frame clones, not every one. The table lists approximately 150,000 clones, around 72% of them singletons, with around 2.4% in the top ten. The sample comprised PBMCs. This chain joins TRBV28 and TRBJ1-2; TRBD1 matches at 9 bases. This sequence was found in a female donor in good health and CMV-seronegative. CDR3 region: CASSLSPQGARGYGYTF. The CDR3 nucleotides read TGTGCCAGCAGTTTATCCCCACAGGGGGCGCGGGGCTATGGCTACACCTTC.